This T cell receptor beta chain was sequenced for a study of T cell changes during pregnancy in multiple sclerosis. CDR3 length: 13 residues. Trimming removed 2 bases from V and 5 bases from J, with 6 bases in between. Germline V gene lookup returns CDR1 SGHAT and CDR2 FQNNGV. TCRdb's copy holds only in-frame clones and misses some; the assay was immunoSEQ multiplex PCR. The data show around 100,000 clones, roughly 90% seen once. The rearrangement joins TRBV11-2 to TRBJ1-4; D is perhaps TRBD1 (6 bases). Material: peripheral blood, obtained after pregnancy. The sequence was collected from a female donor with multiple sclerosis, enrolled in a pregnancy study. The CDR3 coding sequence is TGTGCCAGCAGCTTACAGGGGAATGAAAAACTGTTTTTT. Amino acid sequence: CASSLQGNEKLFF.